Following are 4 T cell receptor beta chains from one sample sequenced in a study of technical replicates of blood from a few donors. Generated by immunoSEQ multiplex PCR, the TCRdb table keeps only in-frame clones and is missing some. The sample shows some 80,000 clones, 90% to 98% of them seen only once. Sequenced sample: T cells isolated from PBMCs. These receptors came from a human donor in good health.

By frequency in the sample, this clone is medium-sized. The CDR3 protein is CASRGGQNYEQYF. The CDR3 bases are TGTGCCAGCAGAGGAGGACAGAACTACGAGCAGTACTTC. V usage is TRBV6-5 and J usage is TRBJ2-7; D is possibly TRBD1 (6 bases). CDR1 and CDR2 (germline): MNHEY, SVGAGI. The CDR3 runs to 13 residues. Trimming cost V 6 bases and J 3 bases, with 12 bases left between them.

The chain joins TRBV7-8 to TRBJ1-5; a possible D gene is TRBD1 (6 bases). Deletions cut 4 bases from V and 0 bases from J, with 19 bases between. Germline assignment: CDR1 SGHVS and CDR2 FQNEAQ. The CDR3 is 18 residues long. The CDR3 region has the DNA TGTGCCAGCAGCTCTACAGCCCAGGGGATCAATAGCAATCAGCCCCAGCATTTT. Its translation is CASSSTAQGINSNQPQHF. The whole variable domain, remainder taken from reference TRBV7-8 and TRBJ1-5, is GAGVSQSPRYKVAKRGQDVALRCDPISGHVSLFWYQQALGQGPEFLTYFQNEAQLDKSGLPSDRFFAERPEGSVSTLKIQRTQQEDSAVYLCASSSTAQGINSNQPQHFGDGTRLSIL.

This clone was recorded once. The chain uses TRBV30 and TRBJ2-3, with D maybe TRBD1 (6 bases). This CDR3 spans 13 amino acids. Germline-derived CDR1 and CDR2 are GTSNPN and SVGIG (reference sequence). The ends were cut back, 6 bases at V and 0 bases at J, with 10 bases in the middle. DNA for the CDR3: TGTGCCTGTGGACAGAGTAGCACAGATACGCAGTATTTT. This encodes CACGQSSTDTQYF.

The chain combines TRBV4-2 with TRBJ2-7, with a tentative D call TRBD2 (5 bases). CDR1 LGHNA and CDR2 YNFKEQ come from the germline V gene. The CDR3 is 13 residues long. V was clipped by 1 base and J by 4 bases, with 8 bases between them. The CDR3: CASSQVLEYEQYF. CDR3 sequence (DNA): TGTGCCAGCAGCCAAGTACTAGAGTACGAGCAGTACTTC.